This TCR beta chain derives from a study of shared clonotypes between healthy human individuals (dated by TCRdb to about 2020). For the study in its entirety: The cohort comprised two women and three men aged 18 to 49 years. Per donor, three plates each were used for CD4 naive and CD4 memory, two for CD8 naive, and one for CD8 memory. The study deeply sequenced blood TCR repertoires of roughly five healthy adults to estimate repertoire size and the extent of clonotype sharing between individuals. Different laboratories and diverse techniques were used to prepare libraries and sequence TCR repertoires, to increase sequencing depth and limit assay-specific biases. Per donor, leukapheresis produced somewhere between about 0.9 and 10 billion PBMCs.

Of note for this clone: Its target antigen remains unknown. It has no much larger one-base neighbor in the sample; base qualities were not kept.

For the CD8 naive samples, CD45RO-negative cells were positively selected for CCR7, yielding a CD45RA+CCR7+ population from which TemRA cells were excluded. Donors were healthy HIV-negative adults with no recently reported acute infections or vaccinations. Every donor was a Caucasian adult residing in Nashville, Tennessee, USA. Blood was collected by leukapheresis, and PBMCs were isolated by Ficoll-Histopaque density gradient centrifugation and then cryopreserved in liquid nitrogen vapor phase. Analytical flow cytometry was used to check the purity and quantity of each magnetically sorted T cell population. Each sorted fraction had its genomic DNA isolated and then quantified by UV absorbance on a Nanodrop 2000c. Using the deep immunoSEQ assay, multiplex PCR amplified TCR CDR3 regions from genomic DNA. Extracted genomic DNA from each cell subset was distributed evenly across all wells of several immunoSEQ 96-well plates, and each plate was treated as a replicate. For sorted subsets, about 0.2 ug genomic DNA, equal to 25,000 to 35,000 T cell genomes, was loaded into each replicate PCR. Purified libraries were measured with a Qubit 3.0 fluorometer, size-checked on a Bioanalyzer 2100, and measured again with the KAPA Library Quantification kit. A separate single-read 150-cycle Illumina NextSeq 550 flow cell was used to sequence each immunoSEQ 96-well plate. In the original analysis: Because only junctional sequences without quality scores were contained in the immunoSEQ output, filtering matching that applied to full-length reads could not be performed. Sequences were annotated with PyIR, a Python wrapper for IgBLAST v1.9, using IMGT germline references to assign V/J genes and CDR3. Any read was removed if the V/J assignment was weak (E-value above 1e-6), the CDR3 was missing, or the read contained stop codons, out-of-frame junctions, or ambiguous translated residues. A V3J clonotype was defined by an identical inferred V gene, J gene, and CDR3 amino acid sequence. Percentage overlap between repertoires was calculated by dividing the number of shared unique clonotypes by the size of the smaller repertoire. RTK rarefaction, the Chao1 estimator, and Recon v2.1 estimates of unobserved clonotypes were used to assess repertoire richness. OLGA was used to compute generation probabilities for all TCRbeta clonotypes that the gDNA method yielded from a few donors. TCRdb provides this immuneACCESS table in a form limited to in-frame rearrangements. Some clones are lacking; in checked studies, under half of them reflect an unresolved V gene, and why the rest are absent is not known. For V, J and clone size, that table is used; D and trimming come from the DNA. In all, the sample holds roughly 2,000,000 clones, and just under 95% of those were seen once. Less than 1.5% of the sample is in the top ten clones.

Points the paper makes about the study in general: Sharing across a handful of donors was observed for around 5% of naive CD4, about 4% of naive CD8, over 2% of memory CD4, and around 0.42% of memory CD8 clonotypes. Pairwise subsampling indicated that sequencing depth was expected to affect the degree of clonotype sharing among donors. Rarefaction of sorted-subset datasets indicated incomplete sequencing despite the large sequencing depth. Naive subsets generally had larger estimated clonotype richness than memory subsets. Because the study included only a small number of donors, the genetic and exposure-history diversity represented was limited. Clonotypes shared by all four sorted-subset donors showed higher generation probabilities than non-shared clonotypes. Sampling was restricted to blood, and TCR repertoires in tissue are likely to differ from TCR repertoires in blood.

Taken from the germline V gene (reference sequence), the CDR1 and CDR2 loops are MNHEY and SMNVEV. There are 14 amino acids in the CDR3, from cysteine to phenylalanine inclusive. CDR3 DNA is the only sequence kept; it has 42 bases, read in frame from the first base. The junction carries 7 bases between V and J, which are trimmed by 2 bases and 0 bases respectively. Material for sequencing was naive CD8+ T cells sorted from blood. Explained via the paper, the cell subset or site label denotes: CD45RA+CCR7+. The receptor was isolated from a man between 18 and 29 years old in good health. The chain joins TRBV27 to TRBJ1-1; the D gene identity is not certain. The CDR3 is CASSLSYMNTEAFF. In nucleotides, the sequence is TGTGCCAGCAGTTTAAGTTACATGAACACTGAAGCTTTCTTT.